This T cell receptor (beta chain) appears in the sequencing data of a study of early stage breast cancer tumors. CDR3 length: 13 amino acids. Trimming removed 1 base from V and 4 bases from J, with 7 bases in between. Germline loops: CDR1 SEHNR, CDR2 FQNEAQ (reference sequence). As for this clone: The target antigen is unknown.

TCRdb's table, derived via immunoSEQ multiplex PCR, lists solely in-frame clones and lacks some. Seen here are about 72,000 clones, 65% to 85% observed once, and the top ten hold under 4%. Study-wide points: Commonly generated sequences made up most enriched TCRB sequences shared between patients. Tumor and normal breast were distinguished via blood comparison in about 85% of the 16 patients.

This sequence originates from a person between 60 and 70 years old with breast cancer. The V and J genes are TRBV7-9 and TRBJ1-2; D unclear. The sequenced material came from blood. CDR3 sequence (DNA): TGTGCCAGCAGCTTAGGGGAAATCTATGGCTACACCTTC. Translated, it gives CASSLGEIYGYTF.